One and the same sample provided the 6 T cell receptor beta chains below, sequenced in a study of shared clonotypes between healthy human individuals. Naive CD8 cells lacked CD45RO, underwent positive selection for CCR7 and left out terminally differentiated effector memory CD45RA+ cells. Assay used: immunoSEQ multiplex PCR; TCRdb lists only in-frame clones, some missing. The repertoire includes around 650,000 clones, around 96% of them detected once, and 0.095% to 0.13% sits in the top ten. The sample taken for sequencing was naive CD8+ T cells sorted from blood. The receptor source for this set is a woman aged 30 to 39 in good health.

The chain employs TRBV10-3 and TRBJ2-1, with no clear D. CDR3 length: 15 residues. CDR1 is ENHRY and CDR2 is SYGVKD in the germline V gene. Trimming left V 6 bases short and J 5 bases short, with 17 bases between. Written as DNA, the CDR3 is TGTGCCATCAGAATGGGGTCCCGTCAGAACAATGAGCAGTTCTTC. This encodes CAIRMGSRQNNEQFF.

This clone was detected a few times. The gene calls are TRBV28 and TRBJ2-7; TRBD2 matches 8 bases. CDR3 length equals 19 residues. The germline gives CDR1 MDHEN, CDR2 SYDVKM. The J segment lost 6 bases and the V segment lost 6 bases, leaving 25 bases of the junction unmatched. The CDR3 region is CASSPPERERSVWVSEQYF. CDR3 sequence (DNA): TGTGCCAGCAGCCCGCCCGAGCGGGAGAGGAGTGTGTGGGTTTCCGAGCAGTACTTC.

The CDR3 loop is CASSLRWEDEKLFF. The CDR3 nucleotides read TGCGCCAGCAGCCTCCGATGGGAGGACGAAAAACTGTTTTTT. V is TRBV4-1 and J is TRBJ1-4; the D is unclear. CDR1 is MGHRA and CDR2 is YSYEKL in the germline V gene. The CDR3 spans 14 residues. V was clipped by 4 bases and J by 8 bases, with 14 bases between them.

This clone appeared a single time. V usage is TRBV7-9 and J usage is TRBJ2-7; D is unresolved. CDR1 is SEHNR, CDR2 FQNEAQ, per germline (reference sequence). This CDR3 contains 15 residues. The V end was cut by 2 bases, the J end by 0 bases, with 11 bases between. In DNA form, the CDR3 reads TGTGCCAGCAGCTTAATACCAGATTTCTCCTACGAGCAGTACTTC. Protein product: CASSLIPDFSYEQYF.

The chain uses TRBV10-2 and TRBJ2-7; D possibly corresponds to TRBD2 (6 bases). Germline CDR1 and CDR2: WSHSY and SAAADI. The CDR3 is 15 amino acids. V was pared by 1 base and J by 4 bases, with 14 bases between. DNA for the CDR3: TGCGCCAGCAGTGAGTTTTCGGGAGCGGGTTACGAGCAGTACTTC. Encoded protein: CASSEFSGAGYEQYF.

The rearrangement uses TRBV5-1 and TRBJ2-7; TRBD1 might be the D (5 bases). Germline loops: CDR1 SGHRS, CDR2 YFSETQ. This CDR3 comprises 15 residues. Trimming stripped 4 bases from V and 5 bases from J, with 19 bases between. The CDR3 protein is CASSLGVGIGDEQYF. DNA of the CDR3: TGCGCCAGCAGCCTAGGGGTTGGGATAGGCGACGAGCAGTACTTC.